The entry below gives a single T cell receptor (beta chain) sequence along with its context. It was with 60 Vbeta and 13 Jbeta primers that the PCR ran. Method: immunoSEQ multiplex PCR; TCRdb's copy keeps in-frame clones and lacks some. The sample has 130,000 to 150,000 clones; 70% to 80% are singletons. The data derive from a study of cytomegalovirus exposure and HLA in healthy donors. The source of this sequence is a woman in her 50s in good health and CMV-seronegative. Input material: PBMCs.

The CDR3 sequence: CATSRNWRGGEQFF. The CDR3 DNA reads as TGTGCCACCAGCAGAAACTGGCGGGGGGGTGAGCAGTTCTTC. The chain carries TRBV15 and TRBJ2-1; 9 nucleotides agree with TRBD2. V was pared by 2 bases and J by 9 bases, with 5 bases of the junction left unmatched. There are 14 residues in the CDR3. Germline CDR1 LNHNV, CDR2 YYDKDF (reference sequence).